The TCR beta chain under discussion was sequenced for a study of T cell responses to AZD1222 COVID-19 vaccine. Study results and caveats: Donors were chiefly white British, with a greater number of females, and clonal diversity was perhaps underestimated. Repertoire collection took place solely once the T cell response had peaked.

Of note for this clone: Antigen: not known. One end of the junction is discordant with germline, which a read error may explain.

Sequenced by immunoSEQ multiplex PCR; TCRdb stores in-frame clones only, minus some. The data contain 100,000 to 150,000 clones, approximately 80% of them singletons. The TCR originated in an adult who received the AZD1222 COVID-19 vaccine. Sequences were derived from peripheral blood, sampled 28 days after the second AZD1222 dose.

In DNA form, the CDR3 reads TGTGCCAGCAGATCCTATGGGGGCCCCATGAACTTC. Protein sequence: CASRSYGGPMNF. V is TRBV11-3 and J is TRBJ2-7; the D gene is possibly TRBD1 (6 bases). This CDR3 is built from 12 residues. Germline V CDR1 and CDR2: SGHNT, YENEEA.